The entry below describes one TCR beta chain. TCRdb's table, derived via immunoSEQ multiplex PCR, lists solely in-frame clones and lacks some. Of around 91,000 clones in the sample, 85% were seen once. The data derive from a study of blood T cell repertoires in COVID-19. As for the study in general: T cells, B-cell-depleted T cells, or PBMCs provided the cDNA or gDNA that served as material.

The CDR3 extends over 13 amino acids. CDR1 and CDR2 (germline): MNHEY, SVGEGT. Trimming took 4 bases from V and 10 from J, leaving 11 bases between them. The rearrangement joins TRBV6-2 or TRBV6-3 to TRBJ1-6, with D maybe TRBD1 (6 bases). This sequence originates from an elderly man with acute or convalescent COVID-19. The material sequenced was peripheral blood. CDR3 loop: CASSSTGNSPLHF. The CDR3, as DNA: TGTGCCAGCAGTTCTACAGGGAACTCACCCCTCCACTTT.